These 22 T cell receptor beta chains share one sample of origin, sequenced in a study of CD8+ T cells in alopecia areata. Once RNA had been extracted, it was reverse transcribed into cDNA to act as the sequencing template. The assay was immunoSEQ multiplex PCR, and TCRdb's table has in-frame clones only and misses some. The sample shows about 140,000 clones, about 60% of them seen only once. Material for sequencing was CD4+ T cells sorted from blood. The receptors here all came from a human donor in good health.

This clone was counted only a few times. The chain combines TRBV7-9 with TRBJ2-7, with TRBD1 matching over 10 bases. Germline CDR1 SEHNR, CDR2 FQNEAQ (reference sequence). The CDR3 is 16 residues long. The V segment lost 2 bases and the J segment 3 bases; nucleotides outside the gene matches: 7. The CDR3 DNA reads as TGTGCCAGCAGCTTAACCGGGACAGGGGAACACTACGAGCAGTACTTC. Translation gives CASSLTGTGEHYEQYF. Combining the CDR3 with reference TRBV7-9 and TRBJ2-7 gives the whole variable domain DTGVSQNPRHKITKRGQNVTFRCDPISEHNRLYWYRQTLGQGPEFLTYFQNEAQLEKSRLLSDRFSAERPKGSFSTLEIQRTEQGDSAMYLCASSLTGTGEHYEQYFGPGTRLTVT.

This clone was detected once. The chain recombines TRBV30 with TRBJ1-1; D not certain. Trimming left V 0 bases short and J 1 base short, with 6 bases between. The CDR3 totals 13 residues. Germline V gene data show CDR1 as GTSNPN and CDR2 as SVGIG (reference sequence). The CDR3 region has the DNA TGTGCCTGGAGTGTAGCAGGGAACACTGAAGCTTTCTTT. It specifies CAWSVAGNTEAFF.

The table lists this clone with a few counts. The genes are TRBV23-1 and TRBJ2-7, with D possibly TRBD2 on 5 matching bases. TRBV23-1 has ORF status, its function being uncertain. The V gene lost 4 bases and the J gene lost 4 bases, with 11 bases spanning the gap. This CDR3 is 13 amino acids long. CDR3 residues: CASSLLRTYEQYF. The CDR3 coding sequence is TGCGCCAGCAGTCTCCTGCGGACTTACGAGCAGTACTTC.

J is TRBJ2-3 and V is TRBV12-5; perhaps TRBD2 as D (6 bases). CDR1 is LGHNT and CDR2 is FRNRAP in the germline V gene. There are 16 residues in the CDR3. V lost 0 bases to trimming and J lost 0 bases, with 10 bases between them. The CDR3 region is CASGLVLGGSTDTQYF. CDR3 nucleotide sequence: TGTGCTAGTGGTTTGGTATTGGGAGGCAGCACAGATACGCAGTATTTT.

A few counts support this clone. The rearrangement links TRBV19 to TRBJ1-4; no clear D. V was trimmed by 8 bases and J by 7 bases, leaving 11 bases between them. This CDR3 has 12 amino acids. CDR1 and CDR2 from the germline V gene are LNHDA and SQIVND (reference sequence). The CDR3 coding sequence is TGTGCCAGTCTCGGGCCGGCTGAAAAACTGTTTTTT. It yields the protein CASLGPAEKLFF.

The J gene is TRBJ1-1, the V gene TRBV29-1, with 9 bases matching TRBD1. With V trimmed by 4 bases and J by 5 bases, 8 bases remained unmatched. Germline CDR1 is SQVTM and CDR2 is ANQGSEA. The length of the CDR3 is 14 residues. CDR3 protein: CSVATGGSVTEAFF. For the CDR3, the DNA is TGCAGCGTTGCCACAGGGGGCTCGGTAACTGAAGCTTTCTTT.

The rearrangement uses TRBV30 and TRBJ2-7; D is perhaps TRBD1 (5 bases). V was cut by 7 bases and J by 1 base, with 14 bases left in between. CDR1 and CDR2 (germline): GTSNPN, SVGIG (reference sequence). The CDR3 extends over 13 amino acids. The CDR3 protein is CAYVPGLSYEQYF. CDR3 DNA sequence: TGTGCCTATGTGCCAGGGTTGTCCTACGAGCAGTACTTC.

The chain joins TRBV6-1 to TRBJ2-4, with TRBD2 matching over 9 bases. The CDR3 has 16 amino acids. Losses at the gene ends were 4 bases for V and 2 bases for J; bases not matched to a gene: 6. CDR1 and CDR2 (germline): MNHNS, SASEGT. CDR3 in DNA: TGTGCCAGCAGTGGCCTAGCGGGATCTTCCAAAAACATTCAGTACTTC. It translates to CASSGLAGSSKNIQYF.

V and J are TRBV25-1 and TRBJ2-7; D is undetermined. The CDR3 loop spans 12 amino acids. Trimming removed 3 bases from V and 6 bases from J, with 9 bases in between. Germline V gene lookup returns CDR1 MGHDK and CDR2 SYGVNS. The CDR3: CASSDLLGEQYF. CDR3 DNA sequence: TGTGCCAGCAGTGATCTCCTCGGCGAGCAGTACTTC.

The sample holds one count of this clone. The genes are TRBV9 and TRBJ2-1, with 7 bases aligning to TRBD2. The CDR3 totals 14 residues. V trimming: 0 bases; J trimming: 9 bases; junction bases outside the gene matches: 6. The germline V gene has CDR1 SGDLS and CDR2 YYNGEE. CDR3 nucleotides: TGTGCCAGCAGCGTAGAGACTAGCAGGAGTGAGCAGTTCTTC. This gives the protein CASSVETSRSEQFF.

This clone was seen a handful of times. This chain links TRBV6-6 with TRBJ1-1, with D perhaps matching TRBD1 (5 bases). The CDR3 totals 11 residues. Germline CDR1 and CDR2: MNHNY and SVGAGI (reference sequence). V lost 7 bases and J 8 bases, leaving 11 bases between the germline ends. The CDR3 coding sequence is TGTGCCAGCATTAAGGGGAAAGAAGCTTTCTTT. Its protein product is CASIKGKEAFF.

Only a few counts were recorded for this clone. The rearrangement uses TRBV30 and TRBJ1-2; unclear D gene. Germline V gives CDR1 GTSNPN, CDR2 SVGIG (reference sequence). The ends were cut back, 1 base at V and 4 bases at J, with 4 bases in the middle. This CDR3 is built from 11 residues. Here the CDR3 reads CAWSALYGYTF. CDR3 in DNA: TGTGCCTGGAGTGCCCTCTATGGCTACACCTTC.

CDR3 nucleotide sequence: TGTGCCAGCAGCCTGTCGACCAGGTACACTGAAGCTTTCTTT. It encodes CASSLSTRYTEAFF. The V call is TRBV28, the J call TRBJ1-1, with D unclear. With 6 bases removed from V and 3 bases from J, the gap between germline ends came to 14 bases. The CDR3 is 14 residues long. Germline V CDR1 and CDR2: MDHEN, SYDVKM.

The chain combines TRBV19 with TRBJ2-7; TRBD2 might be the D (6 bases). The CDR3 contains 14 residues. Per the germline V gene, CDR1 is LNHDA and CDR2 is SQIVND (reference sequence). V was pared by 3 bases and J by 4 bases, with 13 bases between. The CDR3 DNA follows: TGTGCCAGTAGTATTCCCGGGAGAAAGTACGAGCAGTACTTC. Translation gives CASSIPGRKYEQYF.

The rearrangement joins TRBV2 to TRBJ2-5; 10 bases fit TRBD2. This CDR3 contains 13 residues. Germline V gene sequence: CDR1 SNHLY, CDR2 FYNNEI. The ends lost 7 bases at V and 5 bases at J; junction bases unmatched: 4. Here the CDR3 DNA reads TGTGCCAGCAATCTAGCGGGAGACGAGACCCAGTACTTC. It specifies CASNLAGDETQYF.

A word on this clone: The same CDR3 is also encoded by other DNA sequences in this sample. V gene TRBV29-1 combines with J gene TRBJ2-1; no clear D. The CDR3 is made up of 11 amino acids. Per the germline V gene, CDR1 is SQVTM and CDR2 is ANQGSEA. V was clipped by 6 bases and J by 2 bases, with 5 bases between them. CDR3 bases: TGCAGCGTAGAAACCTACAATGAGCAGTTCTTC. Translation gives CSVETYNEQFF.

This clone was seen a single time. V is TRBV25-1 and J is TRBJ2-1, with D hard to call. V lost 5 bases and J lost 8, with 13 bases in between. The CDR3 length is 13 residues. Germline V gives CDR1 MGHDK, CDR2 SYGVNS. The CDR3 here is CASSPRIGDEQFF. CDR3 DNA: TGTGCCAGCAGTCCTCGGATCGGAGATGAGCAGTTCTTC.

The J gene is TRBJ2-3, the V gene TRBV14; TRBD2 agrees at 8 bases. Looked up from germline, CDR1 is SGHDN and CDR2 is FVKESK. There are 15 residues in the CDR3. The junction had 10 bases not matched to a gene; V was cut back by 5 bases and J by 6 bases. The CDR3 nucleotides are TGTGCCAGCAGCTCCGGCCCAGCGGGAGCCGATACGCAGTATTTT. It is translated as CASSSGPAGADTQYF.

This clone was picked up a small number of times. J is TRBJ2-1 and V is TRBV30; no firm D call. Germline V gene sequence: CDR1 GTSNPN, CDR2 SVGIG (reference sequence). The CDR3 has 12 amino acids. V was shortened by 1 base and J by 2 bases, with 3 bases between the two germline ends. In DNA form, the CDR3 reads TGTGCCTGGAGTGAAGCCTACAATGAGCAGTTCTTC. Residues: CAWSEAYNEQFF. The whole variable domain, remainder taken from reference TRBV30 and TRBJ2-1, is SQTIHQWPATLVQPVGSPLSLECTVEGTSNPNLYWYRQAAGRGLQLLFYSVGIGQISSEVPQNLSASRPQDRQFILSSKKLLLSDSGFYLCAWSEAYNEQFFGPGTRLTVL.

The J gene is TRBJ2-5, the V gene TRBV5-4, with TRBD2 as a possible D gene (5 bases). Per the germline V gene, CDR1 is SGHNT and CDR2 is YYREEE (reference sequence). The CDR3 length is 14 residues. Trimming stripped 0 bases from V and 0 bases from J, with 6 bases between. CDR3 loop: CASSLGRNQETQYF. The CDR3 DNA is TGTGCCAGCAGCTTGGGGAGGAACCAAGAGACCCAGTACTTC.

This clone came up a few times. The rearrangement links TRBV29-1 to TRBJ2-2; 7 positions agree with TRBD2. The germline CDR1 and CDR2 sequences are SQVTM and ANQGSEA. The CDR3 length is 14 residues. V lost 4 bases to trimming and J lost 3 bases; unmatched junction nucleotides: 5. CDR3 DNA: TGCAGCGTTGCGCGGGAGACATACACCGGGGAGCTGTTTTTT. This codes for CSVARETYTGELFF.

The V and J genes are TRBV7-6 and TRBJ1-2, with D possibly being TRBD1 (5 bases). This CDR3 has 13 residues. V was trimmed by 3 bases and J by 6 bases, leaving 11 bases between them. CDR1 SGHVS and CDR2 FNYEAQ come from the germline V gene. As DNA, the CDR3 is TGTGCCAGCAGCTTGGGCAGGGCTGATGGCTACACCTTC. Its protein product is CASSLGRADGYTF.